This passage covers 32 T cell receptor beta chains from one sample sequenced in a study of shared clonotypes between healthy human individuals. Clones were sequenced by immunoSEQ multiplex PCR, and TCRdb holds only the in-frame ones, with some missing. This sample yields roughly 1,100,000 clones, of which 70% to 80% are seen a single time; approximately 1.5% belongs to the top ten. The specimen sequenced was memory CD4+ T cells sorted from blood. Subset specified: CD45RA-negative fraction. Receptor source: a man aged 18 to 30 in good health.

J is TRBJ1-3 and V is TRBV19; TRBD1 matches 10 bases. V shed 9 bases and J 3 bases; nucleotides not matched to a gene: 5. The germline V gene has CDR1 LNHDA and CDR2 SQIVND (reference sequence). The CDR3 length is 14 residues. CDR3 residues: CASRQGANGNTIYF. CDR3 nucleotides: TGTGCCAGCAGACAGGGGGCGAATGGAAACACCATATATTTT. Complete variable domain (other parts from reference TRBV19 and TRBJ1-3): DGGITQSPKYLFRKEGQNVTLSCEQNLNHDAMYWYRQDPGQGLRLIYYSQIVNDFQKGDIAEGYSVSREKKESFPLTVTSAQKNPTAFYLCASRQGANGNTIYFGEGSWLTVV.

The chain couples TRBV7-6 to TRBJ2-3, with 12 bases matching TRBD1. Losses at the gene ends were 5 bases for V and 7 bases for J; bases not matched to a gene: 4. The CDR3 consists of 14 residues. Per the germline V gene, CDR1 is SGHVS and CDR2 is FNYEAQ. The CDR3 loop reads CASSLGQGAYTQYF. CDR3 DNA: TGTGCCAGCAGCCTGGGACAGGGGGCTTATACGCAGTATTTT.

This clone has a handful of counts. The chain links TRBV30 to TRBJ1-1; TRBD1 is a possible D gene (5 bases). The ends were cut back, 8 bases at V and 2 bases at J, with 15 bases in the middle. The CDR3 contains 13 residues. Germline V gene lookup returns CDR1 GTSNPN and CDR2 SVGIG (reference sequence). CDR3: CAGGVSFNTEAFF. The CDR3 DNA reads as TGTGCCGGGGGGGTGAGCTTTAACACTGAAGCTTTCTTT. Using reference TRBV30 and TRBJ1-1 for the parts outside the CDR3, the full variable domain is SQTIHQWPATLVQPVGSPLSLECTVEGTSNPNLYWYRQAAGRGLQLLFYSVGIGQISSEVPQNLSASRPQDRQFILSSKKLLLSDSGFYLCAGGVSFNTEAFFGQGTRLTVV.

The chain has TRBV19 and TRBJ1-2; D is possibly TRBD1 (6 bases). Trimming pared 5 bases from V and 8 bases from J, leaving 21 bases between. CDR3 length: 15 amino acids. The V gene's germline CDR1 is LNHDA and CDR2 SQIVND (reference sequence). The CDR3 loop is CASSQNVRQARGYTF. CDR3 DNA sequence: TGTGCCAGTAGTCAAAATGTTAGACAGGCACGCGGCTACACCTTC.

The chain couples TRBV2 to TRBJ1-2, with 8 bases lining up with TRBD1. The V gene end was trimmed by 3 bases and the J gene end by 3 bases; junction bases not matched to a gene: 3. The CDR3 loop spans 14 amino acids. Per the germline V gene, CDR1 is SNHLY and CDR2 is FYNNEI. This CDR3 reads CASSEQGADYGYTF. Written as DNA, the CDR3 is TGTGCCAGCAGTGAGCAGGGGGCAGACTATGGCTACACCTTC. The full variable domain, completed using reference TRBV2 and TRBJ1-2, is EPEVTQTPSHQVTQMGQEVILRCVPISNHLYFYWYRQILGQKVEFLVSFYNNEISEKSEIFDDQFSVERPDGSNFTLKIRSTKLEDSAMYFCASSEQGADYGYTFGSGTRLTVV.

This clone was seen a handful of times. The chain combines TRBV5-1 with TRBJ2-5; TRBD2 might be the D (5 bases). Trimming left V 4 bases short and J 5 bases short, with 18 bases between. CDR3 length: 15 residues. CDR1 and CDR2 from the germline V gene are SGHRS and YFSETQ. CDR3 sequence (DNA): TGCGCCAGCAGCGGTGAGGGCGGACTCTGGGAGACCCAGTACTTC. This sequence encodes CASSGEGGLWETQYF.

The V and J genes are TRBV7-2 and TRBJ1-5; D gene unclear. Per germline, CDR1 SGHTA and CDR2 FQGNSA. V was cut by 0 bases and J by 1 base, with 10 bases left in between. The CDR3 consists of 16 residues. The CDR3: CASSLAVIGSNQPQHF. CDR3 coding DNA: TGTGCCAGCAGCTTAGCGGTTATCGGCAGCAATCAGCCCCAGCATTTT.

The chain combines TRBV18 with TRBJ1-5; D remains unclear. CDR3 length: 13 residues. Germline CDR1 is KGHSH and CDR2 is LQKENI. With 4 bases removed from V and 5 bases from J, the gap between germline ends came to 9 bases. The CDR3 nucleotides are TGTGCCAGCTCACAGAGCCGTGATCAGCCCCAGCATTTT. Protein sequence: CASSQSRDQPQHF.

The chain joins TRBV2 to TRBJ2-1; TRBD2 matches 11 bases. This CDR3 has 17 residues. Trimming cost V 3 bases and J 2 bases; bases outside gene matches: 6. Germline V gene lookup returns CDR1 SNHLY and CDR2 FYNNEI. The CDR3 loop reads CASSETPSGGTYNEQFF. The CDR3 nucleotides are TGTGCCAGCAGTGAGACCCCTAGCGGGGGGACCTACAATGAGCAGTTCTTC.

This clone was detected ten times or more. The rearrangement uses TRBV5-1 and TRBJ2-4, with 8 nucleotides matching TRBD2. There are 17 residues in the CDR3. V lost 4 bases and J lost 1; bases outside the gene matches: 10. The germline V gene encodes CDR1 SGHRS and CDR2 YFSETQ. The CDR3 DNA follows: TGCGCCAGCAGCGAAGAGCCGGGACTAGGGGCCAAAAACATTCAGTACTTC. Translated: CASSEEPGLGAKNIQYF.

The chain couples TRBV28 to TRBJ1-1; 11 bases are shared with TRBD1. Germline CDR1 MDHEN, CDR2 SYDVKM. The CDR3 has 14 amino acids. With 8 bases clipped from V and 10 bases from J, the junction kept 12 bases outside the gene matches. In DNA form, the CDR3 reads TGTGCCAGCGGGGACCGGGACAGGGGGTTCAGAGCTTTCTTT. Translation: CASGDRDRGFRAFF.

The gene calls are TRBV18 and TRBJ1-6; D is unclear. V lost 8 bases and J lost 5, with 13 bases in between. Germline values: CDR1 KGHSH, CDR2 LQKENI. CDR3 length: 14 residues. The chain's CDR3 is CASKNEGDNSPLHF. The CDR3 DNA sequence: TGTGCCAGCAAAAATGAGGGAGATAATTCACCCCTCCACTTT.

The V gene is TRBV21-1, the J gene TRBJ2-7; the tabulated D call, TRBD1, remains unverified against the DNA. TRBV21-1 counts as a pseudogene. The CDR3 is made up of 13 amino acids. The DNA of the CDR3 is TGTGCCAGCAGGCAGCAGGGTCAGTACGAGCAGTACTTC. This translates into CASRQQGQYEQYF.

This rearrangement joins TRBV5-6 to TRBJ1-5; tentative D call: TRBD1 (6 bases). In germline, CDR1 is SGHDT, CDR2 YYEEEE. The CDR3 loop spans 16 amino acids. Deletions cut 4 bases from V and 2 bases from J, with 16 bases between. In nucleotides, the CDR3 is TGTGCCAGCAGCCCGCGGGGGGCGGGCGGCAATCAGCCCCAGCATTTT. It is translated as CASSPRGAGGNQPQHF.

This chain connects TRBV6-5 to TRBJ2-3, with TRBD2 matching over 8 bases. CDR1 and CDR2 (germline): MNHEY, SVGAGI. After removal of 4 bases from V and 4 bases from J, the junction contained 10 bases not matched to a gene. The CDR3 sequence is 16 residues long. This chain's CDR3 is CASSWGAGVRADTQYF. CDR3 in DNA: TGTGCCAGCAGTTGGGGAGCGGGAGTTCGCGCAGATACGCAGTATTTT.

The V and J genes are TRBV5-1 and TRBJ2-1; unclear D gene. Germline CDR1 reads SGHRS; CDR2 reads YFSETQ. V was pared by 0 bases and J by 0 bases, with 7 bases between. The CDR3 extends over 15 amino acids. The CDR3 region has the DNA TGCGCCAGCAGCTTGGACCACAGCTCCTACAATGAGCAGTTCTTC. Amino acid sequence: CASSLDHSSYNEQFF.

The rearrangement links TRBV6-6 to TRBJ1-1; D uncertain. Per the germline V gene, CDR1 is MNHNY and CDR2 is SVGAGI (reference sequence). This CDR3 has 13 amino acids. V was clipped by 2 bases and J by 5 bases, with 9 bases between them. CDR3 sequence reads: CASSYVRETEAFF. For the CDR3, the DNA is TGTGCCAGCAGTTACGTACGGGAAACTGAAGCTTTCTTT.

This clone was recorded at least ten times. This sequence joins TRBV29-1 and TRBJ1-5; D is possibly TRBD1 (5 bases). The CDR3 runs to 11 residues. Germline V CDR1 and CDR2: SQVTM, ANQGSEA. CDR3 amino acids: CPSEGRPPQHF. The CDR3 DNA reads TGCCCCTCAGAGGGACGGCCGCCCCAGCATTTT.

This chain connects TRBV6-1 to TRBJ2-6, with D unclear. The V and J ends lost 4 bases and 0 bases respectively, with 7 bases between them. Per germline, CDR1 MNHNS and CDR2 SASEGT. CDR3 length: 15 amino acids. The CDR3 loop is CASSVQISGANVLTF. The CDR3 DNA follows: TGTGCCAGCAGTGTTCAGATCTCTGGGGCCAACGTCCTGACTTTC.

The gene calls are TRBV10-2 and TRBJ1-4; TRBD1 agrees at 8 bases. The CDR3 has 14 residues. Germline values: CDR1 WSHSY, CDR2 SAAADI. V dropped 6 bases and J dropped 8; count of bases not matched to a gene: 8. CDR3 in DNA: TGCGCCAGCAGACCCGGACAGGGCGGCGAAAAACTGTTTTTT. Translating it yields CASRPGQGGEKLFF.

The CDR3 spells CASSFSSGGYYSYEQYF. The CDR3 nucleotides are TGTGCCAGCAGCTTCTCTAGCGGGGGTTACTACTCCTACGAGCAGTACTTC. This rearrangement joins TRBV11-2 to TRBJ2-7; 10 nucleotides align to TRBD2. V shed 3 bases and J 0 bases; nucleotides not matched to a gene: 8. This CDR3 has 17 residues. The germline CDR1 and CDR2 sequences are SGHAT and FQNNGV.

The chain links TRBV5-4 to TRBJ2-7; 15 bases match TRBD2. This CDR3 is 16 amino acids long. V dropped 4 bases and J dropped 6; count of bases not matched to a gene: 8. Germline values: CDR1 SGHNT, CDR2 YYREEE (reference sequence). The CDR3 reads CASSMGLAGGLGEQYF. CDR3 DNA: TGTGCCAGCAGCATGGGACTAGCGGGAGGATTGGGCGAGCAGTACTTC.

Regarding this clone: This sample includes further DNA sequences coding for the same CDR3. V is TRBV5-1 and J is TRBJ1-1; D perhaps matches TRBD1 (5 bases). The V gene lost 0 bases and the J gene lost 5 bases, with 11 bases spanning the gap. Germline V lookup: CDR1 SGHRS, CDR2 YFSETQ. CDR3 length: 14 amino acids. The CDR3 sequence is CASSLVGGNTEAFF. CDR3 coding DNA: TGCGCCAGCAGCTTGGTCGGGGGGAATACTGAAGCTTTCTTT.

The chain carries TRBV6-5 and TRBJ1-2; D uncertain. Germline loops: CDR1 MNHEY, CDR2 SVGAGI. The CDR3 length is 12 residues. V was cut by 6 bases and J by 4 bases, with 9 bases left in between. The CDR3 region is CASSPDLYGYTF. Here the CDR3 DNA reads TGTGCCAGCAGCCCGGACCTCTATGGCTACACCTTC.

V and J are TRBV9 and TRBJ2-3; no clear D. Germline values: CDR1 SGDLS, CDR2 YYNGEE. Trimming shortened V by 4 bases and J by 2 bases, and 8 bases separated the two germline ends. The CDR3 is 13 amino acids. The CDR3 nucleotides read TGTGCCAGCAGCCTCTTGATCACAGATACGCAGTATTTT. It codes for CASSLLITDTQYF.

This clone showed up just a few times. The chain joins TRBV21-1 to TRBJ1-5. TRBV21-1 is a listed pseudogene. CDR3 length: 15 residues. CDR3 in DNA: TGTGCCAGCAGCAAAGCAGCTTATAGCAATCAGCCCCAGCATTTT. Its protein product is CASSKAAYSNQPQHF.

This clone was counted once. The junction departs from the called germline gene at one end, perhaps through a read error. The rearrangement joins TRBV7-7 to TRBJ2-1; 8 bases align to TRBD2. The germline gives CDR1 SSHAT, CDR2 FNYEAQ (reference sequence). The CDR3 sequence is 14 residues long. CDR3 loop: CASSLTSADNEQFF. CDR3 coding DNA: TGTGCTAGCAGCTTGACTAGCGCGGACAATGAGCAGTTCTTC.

V is TRBV27 and J is TRBJ2-1, with D possibly matching TRBD2 (6 bases). CDR3 length equals 14 residues. V lost 3 bases to trimming and J lost 5 bases, with 11 bases between them. The germline V gene encodes CDR1 MNHEY and CDR2 SMNVEV (reference sequence). The CDR3 spells CASSFAGTDNEQFF. The DNA for the CDR3 is TGTGCCAGCAGTTTCGCGGGAACTGACAATGAGCAGTTCTTC.

With regard to this clone: With a far larger clone one base away, a read error is the likely cause. The V call is TRBV6-6, the J call TRBJ1-1; 9 bases agree with TRBD1. CDR3 size: 14 residues. From germline, CDR1 is MNHNY and CDR2 SVGAGI (reference sequence). Trimming removed 5 bases from V and 1 base from J; junction bases left unmatched: 2. In nucleotides, the CDR3 is TGTGCCAGCAGTAGGGGACAGGGGAACACTGAAGCTTTCTTT. This encodes CASSRGQGNTEAFF.

The J gene is TRBJ2-6, the V gene TRBV5-8, with D hard to call. The CDR3 spans 15 residues. V was pared by 4 bases and J by 4 bases, with 12 bases between. The germline gives CDR1 SGHTS, CDR2 YDEGEE. As DNA, the CDR3 is TGTGCCAGCAGCCGCCTGGCGGACGGGGCCAACGTCCTGACTTTC. The encoded protein is CASSRLADGANVLTF.

The V and J genes are TRBV19 and TRBJ1-4, with D perhaps matching TRBD1 (6 bases). The CDR3 spans 18 residues. The V end was cut by 3 bases, the J end by 3 bases, with 20 bases between. In germline, CDR1 is LNHDA, CDR2 SQIVND (reference sequence). CDR3 nucleotides: TGTGCCAGTAGTATCAGCTGGACAGCCCAGTTACCTAATGAAAAACTGTTTTTT. It is translated as CASSISWTAQLPNEKLFF. The full variable domain, completed using reference TRBV19 and TRBJ1-4, is DGGITQSPKYLFRKEGQNVTLSCEQNLNHDAMYWYRQDPGQGLRLIYYSQIVNDFQKGDIAEGYSVSREKKESFPLTVTSAQKNPTAFYLCASSISWTAQLPNEKLFFGSGTQLSVL.

The rearrangement joins TRBV5-1 to TRBJ1-2; TRBD1 agrees at 12 bases. This CDR3 comprises 13 residues. The V gene's germline CDR1 is SGHRS and CDR2 YFSETQ. Trimming cost V 4 bases and J 7 bases; bases outside gene matches: 2. CDR3 sequence reads: CASSRDRGPGYTF. The CDR3 DNA reads TGCGCCAGCAGCAGGGACAGGGGGCCTGGCTACACCTTC.